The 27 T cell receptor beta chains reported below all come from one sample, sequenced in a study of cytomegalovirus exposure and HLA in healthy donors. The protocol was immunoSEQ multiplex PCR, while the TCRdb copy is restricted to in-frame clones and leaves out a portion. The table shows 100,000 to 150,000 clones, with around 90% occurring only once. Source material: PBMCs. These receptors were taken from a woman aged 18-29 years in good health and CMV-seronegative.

The CDR3 protein is CASSSPNDRGTGELFF. The CDR3, as DNA: TGTGCCAGCAGTTCCCCCAATGACAGGGGGACCGGGGAGCTGTTTTTT. The chain employs TRBV28 and TRBJ2-2; the match to TRBD1 covers 9 bases. The junction had 8 bases not matched to a gene; V was cut back by 4 bases and J by 5 bases. The germline gives CDR1 MDHEN, CDR2 SYDVKM. The CDR3 totals 16 residues. The full variable domain, in which reference TRBV28 and TRBJ2-2 provide the parts outside the CDR3, is DVKVTQSSRYLVKRTGEKVFLECVQDMDHENMFWYRQDPGLGLRLIYFSYDVKMKEKGDIPEGYSVSREKKERFSLILESASTNQTSMYLCASSSPNDRGTGELFFGEGSRLTVL.

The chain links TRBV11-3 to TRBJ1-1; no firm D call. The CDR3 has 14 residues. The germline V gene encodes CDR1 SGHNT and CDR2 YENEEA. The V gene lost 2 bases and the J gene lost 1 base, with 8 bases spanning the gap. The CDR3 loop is CASSLTGGNTEAFF. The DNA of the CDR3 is TGTGCCAGCAGCTTAACCGGCGGGAACACTGAAGCTTTCTTT.

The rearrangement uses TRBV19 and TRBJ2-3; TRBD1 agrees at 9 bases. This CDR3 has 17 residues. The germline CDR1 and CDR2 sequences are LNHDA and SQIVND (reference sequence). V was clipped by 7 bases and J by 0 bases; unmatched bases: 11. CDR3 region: CASKDRGHRASTDTQYF. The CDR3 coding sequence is TGTGCCAGTAAGGACAGGGGCCATCGTGCTAGCACAGATACGCAGTATTTT. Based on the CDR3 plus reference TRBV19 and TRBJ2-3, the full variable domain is DGGITQSPKYLFRKEGQNVTLSCEQNLNHDAMYWYRQDPGQGLRLIYYSQIVNDFQKGDIAEGYSVSREKKESFPLTVTSAQKNPTAFYLCASKDRGHRASTDTQYFGPGTRLTVL.

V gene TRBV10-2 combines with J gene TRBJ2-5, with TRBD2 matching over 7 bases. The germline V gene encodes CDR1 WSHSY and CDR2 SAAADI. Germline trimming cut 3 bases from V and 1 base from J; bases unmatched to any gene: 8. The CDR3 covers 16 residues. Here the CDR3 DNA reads TGCGCCAGCAGTGATCGGACTAGGGGCCCCCAAGAGACCCAGTACTTC. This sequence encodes CASSDRTRGPQETQYF.

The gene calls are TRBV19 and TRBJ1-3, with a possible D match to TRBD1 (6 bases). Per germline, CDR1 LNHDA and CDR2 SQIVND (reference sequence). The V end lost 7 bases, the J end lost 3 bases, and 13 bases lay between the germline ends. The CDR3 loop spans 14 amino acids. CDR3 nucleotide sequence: TGTGCCAGTACCGCCGGGACAATTGGAAACACCATATATTTT. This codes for CASTAGTIGNTIYF.

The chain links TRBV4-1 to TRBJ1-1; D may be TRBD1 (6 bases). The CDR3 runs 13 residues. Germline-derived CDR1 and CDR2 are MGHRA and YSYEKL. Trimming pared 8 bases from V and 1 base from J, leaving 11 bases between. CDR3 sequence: CASGRGGNTEAFF. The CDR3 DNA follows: TGCGCCAGCGGAAGAGGGGGGAACACTGAAGCTTTCTTT.

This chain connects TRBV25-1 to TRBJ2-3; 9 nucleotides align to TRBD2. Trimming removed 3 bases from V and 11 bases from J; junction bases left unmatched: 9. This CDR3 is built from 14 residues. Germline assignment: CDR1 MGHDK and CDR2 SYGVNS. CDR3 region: CASSDPSASGEQYF. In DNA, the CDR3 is TGTGCCAGCAGTGACCCATCAGCTAGCGGGGAGCAGTATTTT.

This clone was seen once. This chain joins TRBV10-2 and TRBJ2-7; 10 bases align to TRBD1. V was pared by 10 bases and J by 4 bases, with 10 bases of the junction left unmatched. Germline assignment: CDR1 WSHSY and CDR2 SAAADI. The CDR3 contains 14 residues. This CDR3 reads CATWVGTGVYEQYF. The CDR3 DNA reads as TGCGCCACCTGGGTTGGGACAGGGGTGTACGAGCAGTACTTC.

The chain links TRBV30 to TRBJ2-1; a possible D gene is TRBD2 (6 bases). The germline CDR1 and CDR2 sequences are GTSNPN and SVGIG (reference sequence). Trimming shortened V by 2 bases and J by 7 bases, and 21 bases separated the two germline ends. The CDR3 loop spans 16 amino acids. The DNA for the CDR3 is TGTGCCTGGAGTATCTTGGCGGGAACGTTAGGGAATGAGCAGTTCTTC. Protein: CAWSILAGTLGNEQFF.

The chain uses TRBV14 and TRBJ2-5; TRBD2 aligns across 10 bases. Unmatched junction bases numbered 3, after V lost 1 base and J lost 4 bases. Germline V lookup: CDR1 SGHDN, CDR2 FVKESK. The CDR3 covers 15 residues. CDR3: CASSQGASGRETQYF. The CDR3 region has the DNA TGTGCCAGCAGCCAAGGGGCTAGCGGGAGAGAGACCCAGTACTTC.

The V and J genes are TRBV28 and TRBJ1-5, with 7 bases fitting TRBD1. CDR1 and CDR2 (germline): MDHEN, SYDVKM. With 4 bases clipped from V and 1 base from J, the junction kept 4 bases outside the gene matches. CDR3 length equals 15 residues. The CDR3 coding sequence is TGTGCCAGCAGTTCCCTACAGGGGAGCAATCAGCCCCAGCATTTT. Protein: CASSSLQGSNQPQHF.

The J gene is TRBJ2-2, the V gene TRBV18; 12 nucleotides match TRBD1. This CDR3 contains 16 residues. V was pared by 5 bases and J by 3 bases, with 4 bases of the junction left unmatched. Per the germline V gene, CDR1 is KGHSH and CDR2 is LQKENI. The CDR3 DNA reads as TGTGCCAGCTCATGGGACAGGGGGCGCGACACCGGGGAGCTGTTTTTT. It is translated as CASSWDRGRDTGELFF. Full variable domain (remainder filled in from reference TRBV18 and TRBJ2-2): NAGVMQNPRHLVRRRGQEARLRCSPMKGHSHVYWYRQLPEEGLKFMVYLQKENIIDESGMPKERFSAEFPKEGPSILRIQQVVRGDSAAYFCASSWDRGRDTGELFFGEGSRLTVL.

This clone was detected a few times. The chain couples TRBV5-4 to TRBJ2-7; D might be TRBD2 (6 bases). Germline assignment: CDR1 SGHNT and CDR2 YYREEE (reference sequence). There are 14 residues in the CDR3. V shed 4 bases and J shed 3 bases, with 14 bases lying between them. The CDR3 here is CASSHPGGYYEQYF. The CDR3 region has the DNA TGTGCCAGCAGCCACCCCGGAGGGTACTACGAGCAGTACTTC.

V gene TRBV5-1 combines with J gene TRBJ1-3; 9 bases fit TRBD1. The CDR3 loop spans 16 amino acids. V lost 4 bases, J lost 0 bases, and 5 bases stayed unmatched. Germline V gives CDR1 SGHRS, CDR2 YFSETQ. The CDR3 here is CASSPSGQGSGNTIYF. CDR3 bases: TGCGCCAGCAGCCCATCGGGACAGGGCTCTGGAAACACCATATATTTT.

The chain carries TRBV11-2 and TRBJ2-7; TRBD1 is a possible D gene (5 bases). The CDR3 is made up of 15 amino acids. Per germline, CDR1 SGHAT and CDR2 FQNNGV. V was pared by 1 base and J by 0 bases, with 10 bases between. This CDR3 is CASSLGRASSYEQYF. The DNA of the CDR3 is TGTGCCAGCAGCTTAGGCAGGGCCAGCTCCTACGAGCAGTACTTC. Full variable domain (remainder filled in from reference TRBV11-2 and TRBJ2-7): EAGVAQSPRYKIIEKRQSVAFWCNPISGHATLYWYQQILGQGPKLLIQFQNNGVVDDSQLPKDRFSAERLKGVDSTLKIQPAKLEDSAVYLCASSLGRASSYEQYFGPGTRLTVT.

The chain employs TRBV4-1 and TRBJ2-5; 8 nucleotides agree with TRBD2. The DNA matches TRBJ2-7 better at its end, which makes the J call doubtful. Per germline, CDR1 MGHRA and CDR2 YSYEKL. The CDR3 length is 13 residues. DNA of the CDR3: TGCGCCAGCAGCCAAGCCGGGAGGGACGAGCAGTACTTC. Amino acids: CASSQAGRDEQYF.

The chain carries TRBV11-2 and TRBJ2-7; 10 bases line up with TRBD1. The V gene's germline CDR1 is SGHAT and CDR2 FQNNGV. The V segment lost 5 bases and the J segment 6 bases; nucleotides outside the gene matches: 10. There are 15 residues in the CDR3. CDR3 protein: CASSISGTGAFEQYF. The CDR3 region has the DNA TGTGCCAGCAGCATCTCCGGGACAGGGGCCTTCGAGCAGTACTTC.

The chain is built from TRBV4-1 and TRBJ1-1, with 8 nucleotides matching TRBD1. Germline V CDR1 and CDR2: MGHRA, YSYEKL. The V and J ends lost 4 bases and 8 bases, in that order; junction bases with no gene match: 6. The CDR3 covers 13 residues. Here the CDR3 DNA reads TGCGCCAGCAGCCGCGGACAGGGCACCGAAGCTTTCTTT. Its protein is CASSRGQGTEAFF.

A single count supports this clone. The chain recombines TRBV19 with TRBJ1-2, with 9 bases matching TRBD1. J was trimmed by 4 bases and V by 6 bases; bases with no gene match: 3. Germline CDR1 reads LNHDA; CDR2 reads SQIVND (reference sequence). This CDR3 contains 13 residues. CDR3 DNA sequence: TGTGCCAGTAGCGGGACAGGGTCCTATGGCTACACCTTC. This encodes CASSGTGSYGYTF.

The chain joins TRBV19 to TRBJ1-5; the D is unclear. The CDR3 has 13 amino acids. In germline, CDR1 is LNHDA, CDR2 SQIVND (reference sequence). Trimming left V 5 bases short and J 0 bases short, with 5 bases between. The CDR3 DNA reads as TGTGCCAGTAGTTCGGTTAGCAATCAGCCCCAGCATTTT. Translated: CASSSVSNQPQHF.

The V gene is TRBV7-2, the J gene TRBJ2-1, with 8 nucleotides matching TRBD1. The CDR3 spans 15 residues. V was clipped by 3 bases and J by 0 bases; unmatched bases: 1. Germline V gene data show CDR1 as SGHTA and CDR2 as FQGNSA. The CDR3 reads CASSFDRGSYNEQFF. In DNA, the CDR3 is TGTGCCAGCAGCTTCGACAGGGGCTCCTACAATGAGCAGTTCTTC.

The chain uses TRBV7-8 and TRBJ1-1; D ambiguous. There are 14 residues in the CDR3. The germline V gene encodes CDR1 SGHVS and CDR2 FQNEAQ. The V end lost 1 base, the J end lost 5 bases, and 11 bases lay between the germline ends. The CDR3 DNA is TGTGCCAGCAGCTTAGTCCCAGGCGGGACTGAAGCTTTCTTT. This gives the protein CASSLVPGGTEAFF.

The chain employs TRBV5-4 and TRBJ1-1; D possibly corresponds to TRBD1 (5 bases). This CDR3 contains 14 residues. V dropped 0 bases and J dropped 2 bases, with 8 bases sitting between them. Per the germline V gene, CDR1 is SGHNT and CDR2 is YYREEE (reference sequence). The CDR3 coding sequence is TGTGCCAGCAGCTTGGGACAGCACAACACTGAAGCTTTCTTT. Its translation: CASSLGQHNTEAFF.

The CDR3 coding sequence is TGTGCCAGCAGCTTAGGCCCCGGGGAGCTGTTTTTT. Encoded protein: CASSLGPGELFF. The V gene is TRBV7-3, the J gene TRBJ2-2, with D unclear. V lost 2 bases and J lost 6, with 4 bases in between. Germline-derived CDR1 and CDR2 are SGHTA and FQGTGA. The CDR3 totals 12 residues.

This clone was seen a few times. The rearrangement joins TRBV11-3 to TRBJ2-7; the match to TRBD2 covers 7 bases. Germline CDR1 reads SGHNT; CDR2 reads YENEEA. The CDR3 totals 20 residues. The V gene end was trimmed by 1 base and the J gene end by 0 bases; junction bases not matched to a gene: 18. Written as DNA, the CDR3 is TGTGCCAGCAGCTTAGCCGGCGGATTCGCTAACGGGACTAACTCCTACGAGCAGTACTTC. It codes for CASSLAGGFANGTNSYEQYF.

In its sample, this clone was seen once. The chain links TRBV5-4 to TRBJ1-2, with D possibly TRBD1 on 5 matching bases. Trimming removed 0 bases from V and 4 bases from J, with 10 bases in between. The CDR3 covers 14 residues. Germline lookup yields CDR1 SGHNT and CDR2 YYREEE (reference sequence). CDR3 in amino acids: CASSLAQGGYGYTF. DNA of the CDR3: TGTGCCAGCAGCTTGGCGCAGGGCGGCTATGGCTACACCTTC.

CDR3 sequence (DNA): TGTGCCAGCAGCTTGACTCCAACGCTCACCGGGGAGCTGTTTTTT. This gives the protein CASSLTPTLTGELFF. V gene TRBV5-5 combines with J gene TRBJ2-2; D remains ambiguous. The V and J ends lost 1 base and 4 bases respectively, with 11 bases between them. The germline gives CDR1 SGHKS, CDR2 YYEKEE (reference sequence). The CDR3 extends over 15 amino acids.